Below, 31 T cell receptor beta chains from the same sample are listed, as sequenced in a study of T-cell reconstitution after alpha-beta-depleted transplantation in children. Library preparation (for TCRbeta) was performed with unique molecular identifiers. MiXCR, applied by TCRdb to the PCR reads, yields one record per CDR3 protein. Among fewer than 350,000 distinct CDR3 sequences, roughly a tenth were seen once, and the ten largest hold less than 9%. Sequenced here: PBMCs, sampled before TCRalphabeta/CD19-depleted stem cell transplant. The source of these receptors is a boy under two years old with acute myeloid leukemia, due to receive a stem cell transplant.

As concerns this clonotype: A single base separates this from a much larger clone, so it may be a read error. The chain is built from TRBV7-3 and TRBJ2-3, with D perhaps being TRBD1 or TRBD2 (6 bases each). Germline V lookup: CDR1 SGHTA, CDR2 FQGTGA. The CDR3 sequence is 16 residues long. Trimming removed 5 bases from V and 2 bases from J, with 17 bases in between. The CDR3 here is CASSPYREATTDTQYF. The CDR3 DNA is TGTGCCAGCAGCCCATACAGGGAGGCTACCACAGATACGCAGTATTTT.

In this sample, this clonotype turned up many times. An end of the junction does not agree with germline; a read error may underlie this. This sequence joins TRBV7-9 and TRBJ2-7, with a weak D call TRBD2 (5 bases). This CDR3 spans 16 amino acids. Per the germline V gene, CDR1 is SEHNR and CDR2 is FQNEAQ (reference sequence). The CDR3 loop is CAISFGRSSGPYEQYF. The CDR3 DNA sequence: TGTGCCATCAGCTTTGGTCGTTCCAGCGGTCCCTACGAGCAGTACTTC.

This clonotype was recorded many times. The chain combines TRBV28 with TRBJ1-2; D gene uncertain. The CDR3 sequence is 12 residues long. Looked up from germline, CDR1 is MDHEN and CDR2 is SYDVKM. With 7 bases removed from V and 4 bases from J, the gap between germline ends came to 10 bases. The CDR3 loop is CASTPGGYGYTF. The CDR3, as DNA: TGTGCCAGCACCCCCGGAGGCTATGGCTACACCTTC.

There are many counts of this clonotype. The chain is built from TRBV6-1 and TRBJ2-5; 10 nucleotides agree with TRBD1. V was pared by 7 bases and J by 4 bases, with 3 bases of the junction left unmatched. Per germline, CDR1 MNHNS and CDR2 SASEGT. This CDR3 contains 13 residues. CDR3 DNA: TGTGCCAGCAAGTGGGACAGGGGAGAGACCCAGTACTTC. This encodes CASKWDRGETQYF.

This clonotype was counted ten times or more. This rearrangement joins TRBV12-3 or TRBV12-4 to TRBJ1-1; D is unclear. Trimming removed 7 bases from V and 8 bases from J, with 17 bases in between. The CDR3 loop spans 13 amino acids. This CDR3 is CASTARRQTEAFF. CDR3 coding DNA: TGTGCCAGCACCGCTAGACGCCAGACCGAAGCTTTCTTT.

In its sample, this clonotype was seen a few times. The chain employs TRBV5-1 and TRBJ2-7; D perhaps matches TRBD1 (6 bases). Germline V gene lookup returns CDR1 SGHRS and CDR2 YFSETQ. The CDR3 loop spans 13 amino acids. Trimming took off 4 bases at V and 4 bases at J, with 12 bases between the two ends. As DNA, the CDR3 is TGCGCCAGCAGCCGGGACAAGGATTACGAGCAGTACTTC. The encoded protein is CASSRDKDYEQYF.

This clonotype was seen many times. The chain recombines TRBV3-1 with TRBJ1-2; 9 positions match TRBD1. With 3 bases clipped from V and 6 bases from J, the junction kept 5 bases outside the gene matches. The CDR3 is 14 residues long. The germline V gene encodes CDR1 LGHDT and CDR2 YNNKEL (reference sequence). CDR3 sequence: CASSHGTGRNGYTF. DNA for the CDR3: TGTGCCAGCAGCCACGGGACAGGGAGAAATGGCTACACCTTC.

This clonotype was observed many times. The CDR3 is CSAGLTGEVYEQYF. The CDR3 DNA reads as TGCAGTGCTGGGCTGACAGGGGAAGTGTACGAGCAGTACTTC. The chain has TRBV20-1 and TRBJ2-7; 8 bases fit TRBD1. The CDR3 has 14 amino acids. Looked up from germline, CDR1 is DFQATT and CDR2 is SNEGSKA (reference sequence). V lost 5 bases to trimming and J lost 4 bases; unmatched junction nucleotides: 10.

This clonotype was detected ten times or more. The rearrangement joins TRBV20-1 to TRBJ2-7; possible D gene TRBD1, 6 bases. The CDR3 runs 13 residues. Trimming cost V 5 bases and J 0 bases, with 11 bases left between them. Germline V gene sequence: CDR1 DFQATT, CDR2 SNEGSKA (reference sequence). CDR3 region: CSAEGQISYEQYF. In DNA, the CDR3 is TGCAGTGCTGAAGGACAGATCTCCTACGAGCAGTACTTC.

The J gene is TRBJ1-4, the V gene TRBV29-1; 11 positions agree with TRBD1. The CDR3 has 16 residues. The ends lost 4 bases at V and 0 bases at J; junction bases unmatched: 4. CDR1 SQVTM and CDR2 ANQGSEA come from the germline V gene. DNA of the CDR3: TGCAGCGTTGGGGGACAGGGGGTTTCAACTAATGAAAAACTGTTTTTT. Translated: CSVGGQGVSTNEKLFF.

This clonotype was counted at least ten times. This chain uses TRBV5-6 with TRBJ1-1, with D perhaps TRBD1 (6 bases). V dropped 4 bases and J dropped 0 bases, with 13 bases sitting between them. From germline, CDR1 is SGHDT and CDR2 YYEEEE. There are 15 residues in the CDR3. The CDR3 here is CASSDSGHMNTEAFF. The CDR3 DNA is TGTGCCAGCAGCGATTCGGGACATATGAACACTGAAGCTTTCTTT.

The rearrangement links TRBV15 to TRBJ1-5; 10 bases match TRBD1. Per the germline V gene, CDR1 is LNHNV and CDR2 is YYDKDF (reference sequence). The junction had 13 bases not matched to a gene; V was cut back by 5 bases and J by 0 bases. The CDR3 is 19 residues long. CDR3: CATSGRRDRGLPSNQPQHF. The DNA of the CDR3 is TGTGCCACCAGCGGTCGCCGGGACAGGGGTTTACCTAGCAATCAGCCCCAGCATTTT.

This clonotype was detected many times. V gene TRBV7-2 combines with J gene TRBJ1-5; 9 nucleotides line up with TRBD1. Germline V gives CDR1 SGHTA, CDR2 FQGNSA. The CDR3 totals 13 residues. Unmatched junction bases numbered 4, after V lost 6 bases and J lost 7 bases. The CDR3 DNA reads TGTGCCAGCAGTCGGGACAGGGACCAGCCCCAGCATTTT. This translates into CASSRDRDQPQHF.

The sample holds many counts of this clonotype. The chain links TRBV12-3 or TRBV12-4 to TRBJ2-5, with a possible D match to TRBD2 (6 bases). Trimming removed 3 bases from V and 10 bases from J, with 18 bases in between. This CDR3 is built from 14 residues. The DNA for the CDR3 is TGTGCCAGCAGTTTGAATGAGTTTGCGGGACGCCAGTACTTC. Translating gives CASSLNEFAGRQYF.

This clonotype has ten or more counts. The chain recombines TRBV3-1 with TRBJ2-4, with D possibly being TRBD2 (5 bases). The CDR3 totals 14 residues. Germline values: CDR1 LGHDT, CDR2 YNNKEL (reference sequence). Trimming shortened V by 4 bases and J by 9 bases, and 16 bases separated the two germline ends. The CDR3 here is CASSPAVGAGIQYF. The CDR3 DNA sequence: TGTGCCAGCAGCCCCGCGGTGGGTGCGGGCATTCAGTACTTC. Full variable domain (outside the CDR3, taken from reference TRBV3-1 and TRBJ2-4): DTAVSQTPKYLVTQMGNDKSIKCEQNLGHDTMYWYKQDSKKFLKIMFSYNNKELIINETVPNRFSPKSPDKAHLNLHINSLELGDSAVYFCASSPAVGAGIQYFGAGTRLSVL.

On this clonotype itself: At one end the junction does not follow the germline gene, possibly because of a read error. The V call is TRBV2, the J call TRBJ2-1, with D possibly being TRBD1 (8 bases). CDR3 length equals 16 residues. Looked up from germline, CDR1 is SNHLY and CDR2 is FYNNEI. CDR3 in amino acids: CASSATGEGSYNEPFF. In DNA, the CDR3 is TGTGCCAGCAGTGCGACAGGGGAGGGCTCCTACAATGAGCCGTTCTTC.

In its sample, this clonotype was seen many times. V is TRBV29-1 and J is TRBJ2-5, with D perhaps TRBD2 (6 bases). V was shortened by 8 bases and J by 0 bases, with 13 bases between the two germline ends. Germline V gene data show CDR1 as SQVTM and CDR2 as ANQGSEA. This CDR3 region has 13 residues. The CDR3 DNA reads TGCAGCCATCTCGGAGGGGACCAAGAGACCCAGTACTTC. Its translation is CSHLGGDQETQYF.

This clonotype was observed at least ten times. This rearrangement joins TRBV20-1 to TRBJ2-7; D uncertain. With 3 bases removed from V and 0 bases from J, the gap between germline ends came to 12 bases. The germline CDR1 and CDR2 sequences are DFQATT and SNEGSKA (reference sequence). The length of the CDR3 is 14 residues. The CDR3: CSASAAVFSYEQYF. CDR3 in DNA: TGCAGTGCTAGTGCGGCGGTTTTCTCCTACGAGCAGTACTTC.

A few counts support this clonotype. This chain connects TRBV9 to TRBJ2-1; D gene ambiguous. The V gene lost 3 bases and the J gene lost 6 bases, with 7 bases spanning the gap. This CDR3 contains 12 residues. The germline CDR1 and CDR2 sequences are SGDLS and YYNGEE. The CDR3 nucleotides read TGTGCCAGCAGCGGAAGGGCCAATGAGCAGTTCTTC. This translates into CASSGRANEQFF.

This clonotype ranks as medium-sized. The chain joins TRBV7-3 to TRBJ2-2; no reliable D call. Germline CDR1 and CDR2: SGHTA and FQGTGA. The germline V and J ends were trimmed by 4 bases and 5 bases, with 20 bases remaining between them. The CDR3 contains 17 residues. DNA for the CDR3: TGTGCCAGCAGCTCATCGACTCAGGCAATCGGGACCGGGGAGCTGTTTTTT. Encoded protein: CASSSSTQAIGTGELFF.

This clonotype was recorded once. With a much larger clone just one base away, this may be a read error. The rearrangement uses TRBV7-2 and TRBJ2-3, with 14 nucleotides matching TRBD2. Germline V lookup: CDR1 SGHTA, CDR2 FQGNSA. CDR3 length equals 16 residues. CDR3 nucleotide sequence: TGTGCCAGCAGCGCCGGACTAGCGGGGGGCACAGATACGCGGTATTTT. Translating gives CASSAGLAGGTDTRYF.

This clonotype showed up just a few times. The rearrangement joins TRBV5-6 to TRBJ1-2; 8 nucleotides align to TRBD1. The CDR3 sequence is 13 residues long. V trimming: 3 bases; J trimming: 8 bases; junction bases outside the gene matches: 6. Germline-derived CDR1 and CDR2 are SGHDT and YYEEEE. Here the CDR3 DNA reads TGTGCCAGCAGCTATGACAGGGGAGGAGGCTACACCTTC. Protein sequence: CASSYDRGGGYTF.

This clonotype was counted many times. The genes are TRBV7-9 and TRBJ2-3; tentative D call: TRBD1 (5 bases). Deletions cut 4 bases from V and 0 bases from J, with 8 bases between. Looked up from germline, CDR1 is SEHNR and CDR2 is FQNEAQ (reference sequence). The CDR3 covers 14 residues. CDR3 coding DNA: TGTGCCAGCAGCTATCGACAGAGCACAGATACGCAGTATTTT. Translation gives CASSYRQSTDTQYF.

This clonotype has more than one count but fewer than ten. The chain carries TRBV6-1 and TRBJ2-5; 8 nucleotides align to TRBD1. V shed 7 bases and J 1 base; nucleotides not matched to a gene: 5. The CDR3 consists of 14 residues. Germline V gene lookup returns CDR1 MNHNS and CDR2 SASEGT. The CDR3 DNA reads TGTGCCAGCAACCGGGACAGGCTCCAAGAGACCCAGTACTTC. Translating gives CASNRDRLQETQYF.

This clonotype was counted ten times or more. CDR3 DNA: TGCAGCGTTGAAGATCTTCGGCAGGGGAAGTACGAGCAGTACTTC. This gives the protein CSVEDLRQGKYEQYF. V and J are TRBV29-1 and TRBJ2-7, with a possible D match to TRBD1 (6 bases). CDR1 SQVTM and CDR2 ANQGSEA come from the germline V gene. This CDR3 has 15 residues. V was clipped by 0 bases and J by 4 bases, with 16 bases between them.

The genes are TRBV11-2 and TRBJ2-1, with 8 bases aligning to TRBD2. Per germline, CDR1 SGHAT and CDR2 FQNNGV. The CDR3 contains 15 residues. V lost 6 bases and J lost 5; bases outside the gene matches: 9. Here the CDR3 DNA reads TGTGCCAGCAGACCTCCGGGACTAGGGGACAATGAGCAGTTCTTC. This translates into CASRPPGLGDNEQFF.

This clonotype was detected many times. The chain recombines TRBV7-2 with TRBJ1-6; D is unclear. CDR3 length equals 14 residues. The germline V gene has CDR1 SGHTA and CDR2 FQGNSA. V was cut by 5 bases and J by 7 bases, with 12 bases left in between. Here the CDR3 DNA reads TGTGCCAGCAGCGCCTCGGGTCCAAATTCACCCCTCCACTTT. Its translation is CASSASGPNSPLHF.

The chain couples TRBV19 to TRBJ1-5; no definite D call. This CDR3 region has 14 residues. CDR1 LNHDA and CDR2 SQIVND come from the germline V gene (reference sequence). The germline V and J ends were trimmed by 5 bases and 3 bases, with 11 bases remaining between them. The CDR3 is CASSYGLNNQPQHF. Here the CDR3 DNA reads TGTGCCAGTAGTTACGGGCTCAACAATCAGCCCCAGCATTTT.

The gene calls are TRBV5-1 and TRBJ2-3, with TRBD2 identical over 7 bases. Trimming removed 1 base from V and 8 bases from J; junction bases left unmatched: 4. The CDR3 contains 13 residues. CDR1 and CDR2 (germline): SGHRS, YFSETQ. The CDR3 nucleotides are TGCGCCAGCAGCTTGCCGAGCGGGGTTACGCAGTATTTT. This codes for CASSLPSGVTQYF.

This clonotype came up many times. This chain joins TRBV7-2 and TRBJ2-5, with 7 positions matching TRBD1. Germline V gene sequence: CDR1 SGHTA, CDR2 FQGNSA. This CDR3 spans 17 amino acids. After removal of 0 bases from V and 4 bases from J, the junction contained 11 bases not matched to a gene. In nucleotides, the CDR3 is TGTGCCAGCAGCTTAGCCAGACAGGGATTCCCCCCAGAGACCCAGTACTTC. Its translation is CASSLARQGFPPETQYF. Looking up the rest from reference TRBV7-2 and TRBJ2-5 gives the full variable domain: GAGVSQSPSNKVTEKGKDVELRCDPISGHTALYWYRQSLGQGLEFLIYFQGNSAPDKSGLPSDRFSAERTGGSVSTLTIQRTQQEDSAVYLCASSLARQGFPPETQYFGPGTRLLVL.

This chain uses TRBV10-1 with TRBJ2-1; the D gene is possibly TRBD1 (6 bases). Trimming took 7 bases from V and 3 from J, leaving 7 bases between them. Germline loops: CDR1 WNHNN, CDR2 SYGVQD (reference sequence). CDR3 length equals 12 residues. This CDR3 reads CASKGGYNEQFF. For the CDR3, the DNA is TGCGCCAGCAAAGGGGGCTACAATGAGCAGTTCTTC.